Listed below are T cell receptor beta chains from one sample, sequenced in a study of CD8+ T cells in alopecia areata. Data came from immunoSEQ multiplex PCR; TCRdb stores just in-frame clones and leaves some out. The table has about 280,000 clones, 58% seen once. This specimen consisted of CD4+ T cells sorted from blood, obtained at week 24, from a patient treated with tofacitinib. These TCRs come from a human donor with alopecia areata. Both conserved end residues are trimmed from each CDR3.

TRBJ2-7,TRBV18,ASSPLPLYEQY
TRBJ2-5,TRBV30,AWVGTGPYQETQY
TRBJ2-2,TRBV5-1,ASSGQGTGELF
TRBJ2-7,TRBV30,AWNPRDRGNEQY
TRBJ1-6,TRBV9,ASNRDTNSPLH
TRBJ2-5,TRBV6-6,ASTRSTSQETQY
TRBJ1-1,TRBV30,AWSVGTGGARAF
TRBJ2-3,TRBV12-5,ASSPGLAGRTDTQY
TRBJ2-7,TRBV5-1,ASSLRISYEQY
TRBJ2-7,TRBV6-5,ASISPGGYEQY
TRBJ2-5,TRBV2,ASRGDSETQY
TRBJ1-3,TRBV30,AWAVNSGNTIY
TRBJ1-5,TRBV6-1,ASSPDGTGQPQH
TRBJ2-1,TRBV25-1,ASSEGGRGEQF
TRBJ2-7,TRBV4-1,ASSQDGTGYEQY
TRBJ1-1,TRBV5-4,ASSLVGQPEAF
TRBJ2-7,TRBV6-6,ASSYHRVREQY
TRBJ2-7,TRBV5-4,ASSSDFGTLRRQY
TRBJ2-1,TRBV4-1,ASSPGTAYNEQF
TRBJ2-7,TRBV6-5,ASSSHRDRAYEQY
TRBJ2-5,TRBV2,ASSDPTGAGETQY
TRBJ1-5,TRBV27,ASRPRRGDQPQH
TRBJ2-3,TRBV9,ASSAGRSDTQY
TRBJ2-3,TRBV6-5,ASSYGQGAPDTQY
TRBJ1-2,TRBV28,ASSSGTTNYGYT
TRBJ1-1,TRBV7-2,ASSLYGTTEAF
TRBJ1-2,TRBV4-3,ASSQDRGGGYT
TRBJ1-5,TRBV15,ATSRELGSGNQPQH
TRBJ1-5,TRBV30,AWSVLAGNQPQH
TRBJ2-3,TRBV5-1,ASSPGQGTGTDTQY
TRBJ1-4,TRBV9,ASSERGVEKLF
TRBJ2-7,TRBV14,ASSQQGVLEQY
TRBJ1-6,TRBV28,ASSTGGIDSPLH
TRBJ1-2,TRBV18,ASSPDPNYGYT
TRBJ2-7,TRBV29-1,SVEGGGTSAYEQY
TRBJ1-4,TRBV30,AWVTGGNEKLF
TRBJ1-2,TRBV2,ASSGQGLGYT
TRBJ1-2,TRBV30,AWSAGGTGDGYGYT
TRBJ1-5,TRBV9,ASSEGQLTNQPQH